This T cell receptor (beta chain) was documented in a study of T cell repertoires in cytomegalovirus infection (dated by TCRdb to about 2019). Looking at the study overall: Recently identified HLA-C-restricted CMV epitopes, whose presentation resists viral immunomodulation, were targeted by peptide stimulations together with well-studied HLA-B-restricted epitopes. Donor HLA type was relevant to the analysis, as public TCR beta signatures indicated carriage of CMV infection together with the matching HLA type. The paper as a whole reports these results and caveats: The ex vivo response was dominated by HLA-C-restricted CMV-specific TCR beta clonotypes, which also provided the single most frequent clonotype in two of eight donors. In both this cohort and an independent roughly 400-donor cohort, the cumulative frequency of public TCR beta family members distinguished carriers of CMV infection plus the relevant HLA type.

Sequencer: Illumina HiSeq 1500. TCRdb reworked the public reads: Q25 trimming with fastp, MiXCR clone assembly, productive beta chains retained. Rows are unified per CDR3 protein, each entry keeping the most common DNA and genes. This sample holds 650,000 to 900,000 distinct CDR3 sequences; 25% to 30% were observed only once. The top ten hold under 15% of the sample. The treatment or condition label of this sample denotes: in vitro stimulation with specific CMV peptide epitopes to enrich CMV-specific T cells. The germline V gene supplies CDR1 SGHVS and CDR2 FNYEAQ. The germline ends are 17 bases apart after V is trimmed by 3 bases and J by 0 bases. The CDR3 runs 17 amino acids, cysteine and phenylalanine included. Just the 51-base CDR3 DNA is kept, in frame starting at base 1. This clonotype was seen only a few times. There is no known antigen for this receptor. No quality values exist for individual bases; no much larger clone is one base distant.

This chain joins TRBV7-6 to TRBJ1-1; the D gene is perhaps TRBD1, from 6 matching bases. The receptor was derived from a human donor in good health (CMV status not recorded). Some clones in this sample may be carry-over from other donors' samples. The sample in question was cultured CD8+ T cells from PBMCs, obtained from culture after CMV antigen stimulation. The DNA sequence is TGTGCCAGCAGCTTGGTTGGACAGTCCTCAATGAACACTGAAGCTTTCTTT. Translated, it gives CASSLVGQSSMNTEAFF.